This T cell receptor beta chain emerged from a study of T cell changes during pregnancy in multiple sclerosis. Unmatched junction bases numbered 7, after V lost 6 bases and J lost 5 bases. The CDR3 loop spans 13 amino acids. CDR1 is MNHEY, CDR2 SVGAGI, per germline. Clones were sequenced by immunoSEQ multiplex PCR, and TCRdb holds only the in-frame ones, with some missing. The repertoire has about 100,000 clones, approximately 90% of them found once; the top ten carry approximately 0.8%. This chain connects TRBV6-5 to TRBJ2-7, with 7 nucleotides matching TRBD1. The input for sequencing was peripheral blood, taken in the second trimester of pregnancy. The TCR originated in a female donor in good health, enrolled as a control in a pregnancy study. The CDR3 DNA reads TGTGCCAGCAGAACGGGACAGTCACACGAGCAGTACTTC. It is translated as CASRTGQSHEQYF.